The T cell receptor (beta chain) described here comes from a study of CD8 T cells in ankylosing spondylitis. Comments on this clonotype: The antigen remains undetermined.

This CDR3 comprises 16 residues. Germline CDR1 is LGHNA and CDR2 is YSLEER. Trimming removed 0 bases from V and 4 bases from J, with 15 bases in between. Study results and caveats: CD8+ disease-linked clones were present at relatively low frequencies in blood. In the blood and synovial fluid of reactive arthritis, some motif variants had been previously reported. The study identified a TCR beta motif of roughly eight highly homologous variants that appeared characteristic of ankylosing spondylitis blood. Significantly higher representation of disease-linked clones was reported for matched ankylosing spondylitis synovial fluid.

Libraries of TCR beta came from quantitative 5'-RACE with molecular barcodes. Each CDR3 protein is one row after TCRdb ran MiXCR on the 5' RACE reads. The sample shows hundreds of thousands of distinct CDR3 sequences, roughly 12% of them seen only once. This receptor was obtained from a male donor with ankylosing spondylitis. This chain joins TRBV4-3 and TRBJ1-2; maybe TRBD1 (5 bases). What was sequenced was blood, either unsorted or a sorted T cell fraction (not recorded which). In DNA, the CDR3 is TGCGCCAGCAGCCAAGATCCGCAGGGTATCTCCTATGGCTACACCTTC. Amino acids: CASSQDPQGISYGYTF.